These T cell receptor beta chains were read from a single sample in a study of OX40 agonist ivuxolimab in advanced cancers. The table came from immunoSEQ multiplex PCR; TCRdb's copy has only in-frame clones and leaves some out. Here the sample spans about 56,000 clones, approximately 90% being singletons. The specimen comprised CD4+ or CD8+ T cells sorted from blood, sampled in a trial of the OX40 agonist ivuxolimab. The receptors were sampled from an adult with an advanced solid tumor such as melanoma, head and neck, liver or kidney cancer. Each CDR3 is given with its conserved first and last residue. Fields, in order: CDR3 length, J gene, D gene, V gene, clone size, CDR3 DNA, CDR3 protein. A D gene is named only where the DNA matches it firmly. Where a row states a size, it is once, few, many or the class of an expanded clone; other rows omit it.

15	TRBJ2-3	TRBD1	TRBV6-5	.	TGTGCCAGCAGGCCTCTACAGGGGAGCACAGATACGCAGTATTTT	CASRPLQGSTDTQYF
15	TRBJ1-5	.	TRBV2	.	TGTGCCAGCAGGCCACAGGTGGATCCCAATCAGCCCCAGCATTTT	CASRPQVDPNQPQHF
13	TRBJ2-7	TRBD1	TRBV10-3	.	TGTGCCATAGGACAGGGGGCCGCATACGAGCAGTACTTC	CAIGQGAAYEQYF
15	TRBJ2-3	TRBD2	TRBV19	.	TGTGCCAGTAGTGAGACTAGCCCAAGCACAGATACGCAGTATTTT	CASSETSPSTDTQYF
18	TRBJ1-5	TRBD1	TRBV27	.	TGTGCCAGCAGTTTGGGGGGGACAGGGGTGGCGAGCAATCAGCCCCAGCATTTT	CASSLGGTGVASNQPQHF
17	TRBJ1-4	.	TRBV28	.	TGTGCCAGCAGCAAATTCCCGCAGATCGCAACTAATGAAAAACTGTTTTTT	CASSKFPQIATNEKLFF
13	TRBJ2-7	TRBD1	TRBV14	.	TGTGCCAGCAGCCAAGTTGCAGGGGGCGAGCAGTACTTC	CASSQVAGGEQYF
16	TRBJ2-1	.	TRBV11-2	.	TGTGCCAGCAGCCCTGGACTGGATCCAGATTACAATGAGCAGTTCTTC	CASSPGLDPDYNEQFF
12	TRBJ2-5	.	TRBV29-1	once	TGCAGCGTTGTTGAACAGCAAGAGACCCAGTACTTC	CSVVEQQETQYF
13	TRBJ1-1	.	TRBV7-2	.	TGTGCCAGCAGCTTACCGGTGAACACTGAAGCTTTCTTT	CASSLPVNTEAFF
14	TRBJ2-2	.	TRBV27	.	TGTGCCACTTTAAGAGAACAGGGTGTCGGGGAGCTGTTTTTT	CATLREQGVGELFF
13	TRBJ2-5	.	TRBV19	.	TGTGCCAGTAGTGTGGACAGACAAGAGACCCAGTACTTC	CASSVDRQETQYF
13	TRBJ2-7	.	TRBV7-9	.	TGTGCCAGCAGCGCCTCCGGGAGCTACGAGCAGTACTTC	CASSASGSYEQYF
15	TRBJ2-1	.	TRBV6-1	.	TGTGCCAGCAGTGAATTTCGAAGCGCGTACAATGAGCAGTTCTTC	CASSEFRSAYNEQFF
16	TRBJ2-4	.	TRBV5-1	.	TGCGCCAGCAGCACCGGGGCATGGGTGGCCAAAAACATTCAGTACTTC	CASSTGAWVAKNIQYF
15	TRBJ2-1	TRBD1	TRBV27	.	TGTGCCTCCCAAGCCGGGACAGGAAGACACAATGAGCAGTTCTTC	CASQAGTGRHNEQFF
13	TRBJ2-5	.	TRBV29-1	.	TGCAGCGTCGCCCTTTTTGGGAGCGAGACCCAGTACTTC	CSVALFGSETQYF
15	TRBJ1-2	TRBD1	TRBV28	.	TGTGCCAGCAGCCACAATCCACAGGGGGACTATGGCTACACCTTC	CASSHNPQGDYGYTF
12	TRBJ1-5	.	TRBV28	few	TGTGCCAGCAGACTTACAGGGAAGCCCCAGCATTTT	CASRLTGKPQHF
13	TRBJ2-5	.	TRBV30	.	TGTGCCTGGACCCCCCCCAGTGGGGGCACCCAGTACTTC	CAWTPPSGGTQYF
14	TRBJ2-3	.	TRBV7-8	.	TGTGCCAGCAGCTTAGCCGGCCCGGCGGATACGCAGTATTTT	CASSLAGPADTQYF
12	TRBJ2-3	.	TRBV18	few	TGTGCCAGCTCACCACAGGCGGGTACGCAGTATTTT	CASSPQAGTQYF
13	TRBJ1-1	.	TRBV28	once	TGTGCCAGCAGTTTAGTCCGGAACACTGAAGCTTTCTTT	CASSLVRNTEAFF
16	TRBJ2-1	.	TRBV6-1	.	TGTGCCAGCAGTGAAGTGGGACACCTCTCCTACAATGAGCAGTTCTTC	CASSEVGHLSYNEQFF
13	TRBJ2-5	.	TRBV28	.	TGTGCCAGCAGATCCCACAGGGAAGAGACCCAGTACTTC	CASRSHREETQYF
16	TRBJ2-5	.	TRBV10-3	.	TGTGCCATCAGTGAGCGGGTGGGGGGGCTTGAAGAGACCCAGTACTTC	CAISERVGGLEETQYF
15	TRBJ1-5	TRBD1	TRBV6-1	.	TGTGCCAGCAGCGCGGACAGGGGGCACAATCAGCCCCAGCATTTT	CASSADRGHNQPQHF
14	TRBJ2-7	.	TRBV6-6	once	TGTGCCAGCAGTTACCGATTAAGAGACTACGAGCAGTACTTC	CASSYRLRDYEQYF
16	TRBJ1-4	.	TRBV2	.	TGTGCCAGCAGTGAGAGCCAGGGGCGGACTAATGAAAAACTGTTTTTT	CASSESQGRTNEKLFF
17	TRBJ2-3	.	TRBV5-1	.	TGCGCCAGCAGCTTTCTTGGCGGGACAAGGTTTGGGGATACGCAGTATTTT	CASSFLGGTRFGDTQYF
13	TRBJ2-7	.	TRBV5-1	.	TGCGCCAGCAGCTCGGACGGCTCCTACGAGCAGTACTTC	CASSSDGSYEQYF
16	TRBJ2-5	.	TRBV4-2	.	TGTGCCAGCAGCCAAGCGGACCGTTACGGGGCGGAGACCCAGTACTTC	CASSQADRYGAETQYF
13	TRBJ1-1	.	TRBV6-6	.	TGTGCCAGCAGTCCGGTGGCCCGACGCGAAGCTTTCTTT	CASSPVARREAFF
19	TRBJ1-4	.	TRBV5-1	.	TGCGCCAGCAGCTTGGTACGCCAAGACCCAGCTTTAGGTAATGAAAAACTGTTTTTT	CASSLVRQDPALGNEKLFF
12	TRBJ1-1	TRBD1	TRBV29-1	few	TGCAGCGTCTACAGGGGAACGGAGAGGCCTTTCTTT	CSVYRGTERPFF
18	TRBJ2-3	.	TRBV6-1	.	TGTGCCAGCAGTGAAGTTCCTAGCAGGAAACCTGGAACAGATACGCAGTATTTT	CASSEVPSRKPGTDTQYF
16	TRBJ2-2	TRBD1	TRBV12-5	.	TGTGCTAGTGGTTTCGCTGGGACAGAGAACACCGGGGAGCTGTTTTTT	CASGFAGTENTGELFF
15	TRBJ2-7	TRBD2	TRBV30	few	TGTGCCTGGAGCAATAGCGGGAGGGCCATGTACGAGCAGTACTTC	CAWSNSGRAMYEQYF
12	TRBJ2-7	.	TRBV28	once	TGTGCCAGCAGTTTAGAGAGTTACGAGCAGTACTTC	CASSLESYEQYF
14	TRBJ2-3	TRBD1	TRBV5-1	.	TGCGCCAGCAGCCCGGGGACAGAGACAGATACGCAGTATTTT	CASSPGTETDTQYF
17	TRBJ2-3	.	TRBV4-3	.	TGCGCCAGCAGCCAAGAGTTTAGGGGTAGTAGCACAGATACGCAGTATTTT	CASSQEFRGSSTDTQYF
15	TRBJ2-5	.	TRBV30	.	TGTGCCTGGAGTAATCTGTTGGGGCCAAGGGAGACCCAGTACTTC	CAWSNLLGPRETQYF
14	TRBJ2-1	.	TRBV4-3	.	TGCGCCAGCAGCCAAACCCGGGCCCAGGATGAGCAGTTCTTC	CASSQTRAQDEQFF
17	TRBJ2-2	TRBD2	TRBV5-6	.	TGTGCCAGCAGCCGATATCGACTAGCGGGAGGGTACGGGGAGCTGTTTTTT	CASSRYRLAGGYGELFF
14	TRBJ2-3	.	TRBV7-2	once	TGTGCCAGCAGCTTATCAGAAGGCACAGATACGCAGTATTTT	CASSLSEGTDTQYF
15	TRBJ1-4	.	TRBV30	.	TGTGCCTGGAGTGTAGAGGTTGCCGGAGGTGAAAAACTGTTTTTT	CAWSVEVAGGEKLFF
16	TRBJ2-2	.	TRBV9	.	TGTGCCAGCAGCGTCGACGGAAGCTCGAACACCGGGGAGCTGTTTTTT	CASSVDGSSNTGELFF
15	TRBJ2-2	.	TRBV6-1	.	TGTGCCAGCAGTTTGGACAGCCCGAACACCGGGGAGCTGTTTTTT	CASSLDSPNTGELFF
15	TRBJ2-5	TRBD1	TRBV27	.	TGTGCCAGCAGTCCGCTCAGGGGGCTCGATCAGACCCAGTACTTC	CASSPLRGLDQTQYF
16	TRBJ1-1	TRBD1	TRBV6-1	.	TGTGCCAGCAGTGAATCACTGGGACAGGGGGGCACTGAAGCTTTCTTT	CASSESLGQGGTEAFF
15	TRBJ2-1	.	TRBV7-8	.	TGTGCCAGCAGCTTAGGGGGGATGGATTACAATGAGCAGTTCTTC	CASSLGGMDYNEQFF